This TCR beta chain was found in a study of T cells in Graves' hyperthyroidism and ophthalmopathy. At the level of the study: Initial diagnosis, before any treatment, was when peripheral blood was collected.

On this clonotype itself: Its specificity is unknown.

General study findings and limits: Most thyroid clonotypes with frequency above 0.001 were detected in blood. From stable hyperthyroidism, ophthalmopathy was set apart by a 13 V-J model. Ophthalmopathy, as predicted by the model, came a median approximately 6.5 months after the prediction.

RNA transcripts yielded amplified TCR beta CDR3 regions. TCR CDR3 underwent first-round RT-PCR with the HTBI primer set. From the multiplex PCR reads, TCRdb called clonotypes with MiXCR, one entry per CDR3 protein. This sample has 330,000 or so distinct CDR3 sequences, with approximately 19% found just once. This sequence was found in a man aged 45-60 years with Graves' ophthalmopathy. The sample was blood.

The DNA of the CDR3 is TGTGCCAGCAGTGAAAGTGAGGCAGGGGGTCGGAATCAGCCCCAGCATTTT. Its protein product is CASSESEAGGRNQPQHF. This chain links TRBV6-4 with TRBJ1-5, with 7 bases matching TRBD1. Germline values: CDR1 MRHNA, CDR2 SNTAGT. CDR3 length: 17 residues. V lost 3 bases and J lost 4; bases outside the gene matches: 12.